Listed below are T cell receptor beta chains from one sample, sequenced in a study of Ad26.COV2.S vaccination and SARS-CoV-2 variants. Measured with immunoSEQ multiplex PCR; TCRdb has only the in-frame clones, and not every one. The data show around 420,000 clones, approximately 87% seen once. The sample here was peripheral blood, taken in a trial of Ad26.COV2.S vaccine versus placebo. These receptor sequences come from a person between 18 and 65 years old who received the Ad26.COV2.S COVID-19 vaccine or a placebo. CDR3s include the opening cysteine and the closing phenylalanine or tryptophan. D genes are given only for firm matches. Size values are once, few and many counts, or a class for expanded clones, and some rows have none.

cdr3_length j_call d_call clone_size v_call cdr3_nt cdr3_aa
17 TRBJ2-1 TRBD2 few TRBV3-1/TRBV3-2 TGTGCCAGCAGCCAAGATATAGCGGGGGGCTCCTACAATGAGCAGTTCTTC CASSQDIAGGSYNEQFF
15 TRBJ2-3 . . TRBV28 TGTGCCAGCAGGGCAGGGTCCAGCGGCACAGATACGCAGTATTTT CASRAGSSGTDTQYF
12 TRBJ2-2 TRBD2 . TRBV6-5 TGTGCCAGCAGGCGGGGGATCGGGGAGCTGTTTTTT CASRRGIGELFF
13 TRBJ1-1 . . TRBV11-3 TGTGCCAGCAGCCATGACAGGTTCTCTGAAGCTTTCTTT CASSHDRFSEAFF
12 TRBJ1-1 . . TRBV27 TGTGCCAGCAGTTCGGGTGGACAGGAAGCTTTCTTT CASSSGGQEAFF
15 TRBJ2-7 . . TRBV6-6 TGTGCCAGCAGATTTCAGGGGCGAGACTCCTACGAGCAGTACTTC CASRFQGRDSYEQYF
15 TRBJ1-5 TRBD1 . TRBV19 TGTGCCAGTAGCCCACCGGGACAGGGAAATCAGCCCCAGCATTTT CASSPPGQGNQPQHF
15 TRBJ1-4 . . TRBV2 TGTGCCAGCAGTGAAGGTTTAGGACGGAATGAAAAACTGTTTTTT CASSEGLGRNEKLFF
16 TRBJ2-1 TRBD1 . TRBV14 TGTGCCAGCAGCCAACTTCAGGGACAGGGCAACAATGAGCAGTTCTTC CASSQLQGQGNNEQFF
12 TRBJ1-2 . . TRBV19 TGTGCCAGTAGTATAGTCGGCTATGGCTACACCTTC CASSIVGYGYTF
16 TRBJ2-2 . . TRBV7-6 TGTGCCAGCAGCTTAGTCGGGGGAGCGAACACCGGGGAGCTGTTTTTT CASSLVGGANTGELFF
16 TRBJ2-5 . once TRBV5-6 TGTGCCAGCATCGATGGACAGCGGCGATCTGAGGAGACCCAGTACTTC CASIDGQRRSEETQYF
15 TRBJ1-1 . . TRBV28 TGTGCCAGCAGTTTAGGCCCCTCAAGGGCGAGTGAAGCTTTCTTT CASSLGPSRASEAFF
15 TRBJ2-2 TRBD2 many TRBV24-1 TGTGCCACCAGTGATTTGGCGGGGGACACCGGGGAGCTGTTTTTT CATSDLAGDTGELFF
14 TRBJ2-5 . . TRBV7-2 TGTGCCAGCAGCTCGAGAACAAGCGGGGAGACCCAGTACTTC CASSSRTSGETQYF
13 TRBJ1-3 . . TRBV9 TGTGCCAGCAGCGTAGAGGGGGGAGACACCATATATTTT CASSVEGGDTIYF
17 TRBJ1-3 . . TRBV3-1/TRBV3-2 TGTGCCAGCAGCCAGTACTTGGTCCCCCGCTCTGGAAACACCATATATTTT CASSQYLVPRSGNTIYF
15 TRBJ1-2 TRBD1 few TRBV19 TGTGCCAGTAGTATCGAGCGGGGGACAGTGCATGGCTACACCTTC CASSIERGTVHGYTF
13 TRBJ2-3 . . TRBV19 TGTGCCAGTAGTCTCCCCTTCCTGGATACGCAGTATTTT CASSLPFLDTQYF
15 TRBJ1-2 . . TRBV5-1 TGCGCCAGCAGCCCAACCGTCGAGTCTAACTATGGCTACACCTTC CASSPTVESNYGYTF
11 TRBJ2-7 . . TRBV6-1 TGTGCCAGCAGTGAAGCCTACGAGCAGTACTTC CASSEAYEQYF
15 TRBJ1-4 . . TRBV4-1 TGCGCCAGCAGCCAATTGGGTACAACTAATGAAAAACTGTTTTTT CASSQLGTTNEKLFF
13 TRBJ2-2 . medium-sized TRBV6-2/TRBV6-3 TGTGCCAGCAGCTTGGTGGACACCGGGGAGCTGTTTTTT CASSLVDTGELFF
19 TRBJ1-6 TRBD1 . TRBV11-2 TGTGCCAGCAGCCGCAGAAACCCGGGACAGCCATACTATAATTCACCCCTCCACTTT CASSRRNPGQPYYNSPLHF
16 TRBJ2-1 TRBD1 . TRBV15 TGTGCCACCAGCAGAGGGGACAGTGTCGGAAACAATGAGCAGTTCTTC CATSRGDSVGNNEQFF
14 TRBJ2-7 TRBD1 . TRBV9 TGTGCCAGCAGCGCCCGGACAGGAAACTACGAGCAGTACTTC CASSARTGNYEQYF
11 TRBJ2-3 . . TRBV20-1 TGCAGTGCTAGATTGCTCGATACGCAGTATTTT CSARLLDTQYF